The following is a T cell receptor (beta chain) sequence with its context. Its antigen specificity is not known. No base quality information exists; no much larger clone differs at one position. Between the V and J ends, shortened by 3 bases and 9 bases respectively, the junction contains 19 bases. Based on the germline V gene, the CDR1 and CDR2 sequences are SGDLS and YYNGEE. The CDR3 holds 14 amino acids from the cysteine to the phenylalanine. Only the CDR3 part of the read is kept: 42 bases, read in frame from the first base. The time point tag for this specimen amounts to: baseline before oral tofacitinib. Lesional scalp punch biopsies and peripheral blood were collected from alopecia areata patients. PBMCs were separated by density centrifugation and stained for CD3, CD4 and CD8, after which CD4+ and CD8+ T cells were sorted on a FACSAria. Preparation of the library involved the immunoSEQ multiplex PCR assay. For TCR sequencing, RNA was extracted from every sample and reverse transcribed into cDNA to serve as template. SuperScript III was used to make first-strand cDNA, primed with a 2:1 mix of oligo-dT and random hexamers. Amplification bias was assessed with a synthetic immune receptor repertoire, and residual bias was removed computationally. Turning to the authors' computational methods: Raw reads were preprocessed for error removal, and CDR3 was defined according to IMGT conventions as running from the conserved cysteine to phenylalanine. Clonality was computed as 1 minus the Shannon entropy, with the entropy normalized by log2 of the number of productive unique TCRs. Whether each scalp clone was CD4 or CD8 was inferred by checking scalp TCRbeta sequences against the CD4 and CD8 repertoires from sorted blood. Drawn from immuneACCESS, this table holds only the in-frame rearrangements with V and J called that TCRdb kept. Clones are partly lost; checked studies trace under half to an unresolved V gene and leave the rest unexplained. V and J calls and clone size are as listed in that table; D and trimming were resolved from the DNA. The sample table records 200,000 to 250,000 clones; around 62% of these occur just once. Jointly, the top ten make up less than 0.6% of the sample.

The data were obtained in a study of CD8+ T cells in alopecia areata (dated by TCRdb to 2016 to 2019). Background on the whole study: The treated patients took part in an open-label pilot trial in which moderate-to-severe alopecia areata was treated with oral tofacitinib at 5 to 10 mg twice daily. Scalp clonality was compared among normal scalp (n=4), patchy alopecia areata scalp (n=8), and alopecia totalis/universalis scalp (n=8). RNA was extracted with the PAXgene miRNA kit for fixed scalp, the miRNeasy kit for PBMCs, and the RNeasy kit for mouse skin. Patients received tofacitinib for 6 to 18 months and were then followed off drug for 6 months to check for delayed response and recurrence. Amplification of TCRbeta CDR3 regions was done by immunoSEQ multiplex PCR using 35 Vbeta forward primers and 13 Jbeta reverse primers. Human TCRbeta sequencing covered scalp tissue and sorted CD4+ and CD8+ peripheral blood T cells from patchy and totalis/universalis alopecia areata patients and healthy controls. Biopsies were taken from tofacitinib-treated patients at baseline and at 4 and 24 weeks of treatment, and a later scalp biopsy was taken in several of the tofacitinib-treated patients. To study T cell clonal expansion in alopecia areata, the researchers applied high-throughput TCRbeta sequencing to both the C3H/HeJ mouse model and human patients. The paper's findings and limits, for the study overall: Compared with mice, TCR sequences shared between patients were less clear, possibly partly because of HLA diversity across the patient population. Unlike mouse skin, which is dominated by gammadelta T cells, normal human skin has resident alphabeta T cells that are also sequenced, and this complicates analysis of the scalp TCR repertoire. Higher clonality and more expanded CD8+ clones were observed in lesional scalp than in normal scalp, particularly in alopecia totalis/universalis, a finding suggestive of antigenic drive.

The source material was CD4+ T cells sorted from blood, sampled at week 0. The TCR was taken from a human donor with alopecia areata. The chain is encoded by TRBV9 joined to TRBJ2-7, and possibly TRBD2, on 5 matching bases. The DNA sequence is as follows: TGTGCCAGCAGCGCATCCTATCTCGAAGAGGGGCAGTACTTC. Translation gives CASSASYLEEGQYF.